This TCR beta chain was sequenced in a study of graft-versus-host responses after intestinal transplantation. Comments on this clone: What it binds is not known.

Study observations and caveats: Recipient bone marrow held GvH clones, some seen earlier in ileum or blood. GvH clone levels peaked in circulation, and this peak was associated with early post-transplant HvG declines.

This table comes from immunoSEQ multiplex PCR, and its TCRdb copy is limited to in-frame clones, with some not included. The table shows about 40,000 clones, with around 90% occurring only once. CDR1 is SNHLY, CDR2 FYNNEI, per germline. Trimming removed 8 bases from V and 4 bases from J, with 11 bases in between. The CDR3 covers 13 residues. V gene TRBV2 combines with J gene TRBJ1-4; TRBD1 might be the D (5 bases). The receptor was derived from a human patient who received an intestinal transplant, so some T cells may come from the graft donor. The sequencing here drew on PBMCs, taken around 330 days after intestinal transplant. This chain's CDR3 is CASRGPFNEKLFF. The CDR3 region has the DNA TGTGCCAGCCGGGGACCGTTTAATGAAAAACTGTTTTTT.